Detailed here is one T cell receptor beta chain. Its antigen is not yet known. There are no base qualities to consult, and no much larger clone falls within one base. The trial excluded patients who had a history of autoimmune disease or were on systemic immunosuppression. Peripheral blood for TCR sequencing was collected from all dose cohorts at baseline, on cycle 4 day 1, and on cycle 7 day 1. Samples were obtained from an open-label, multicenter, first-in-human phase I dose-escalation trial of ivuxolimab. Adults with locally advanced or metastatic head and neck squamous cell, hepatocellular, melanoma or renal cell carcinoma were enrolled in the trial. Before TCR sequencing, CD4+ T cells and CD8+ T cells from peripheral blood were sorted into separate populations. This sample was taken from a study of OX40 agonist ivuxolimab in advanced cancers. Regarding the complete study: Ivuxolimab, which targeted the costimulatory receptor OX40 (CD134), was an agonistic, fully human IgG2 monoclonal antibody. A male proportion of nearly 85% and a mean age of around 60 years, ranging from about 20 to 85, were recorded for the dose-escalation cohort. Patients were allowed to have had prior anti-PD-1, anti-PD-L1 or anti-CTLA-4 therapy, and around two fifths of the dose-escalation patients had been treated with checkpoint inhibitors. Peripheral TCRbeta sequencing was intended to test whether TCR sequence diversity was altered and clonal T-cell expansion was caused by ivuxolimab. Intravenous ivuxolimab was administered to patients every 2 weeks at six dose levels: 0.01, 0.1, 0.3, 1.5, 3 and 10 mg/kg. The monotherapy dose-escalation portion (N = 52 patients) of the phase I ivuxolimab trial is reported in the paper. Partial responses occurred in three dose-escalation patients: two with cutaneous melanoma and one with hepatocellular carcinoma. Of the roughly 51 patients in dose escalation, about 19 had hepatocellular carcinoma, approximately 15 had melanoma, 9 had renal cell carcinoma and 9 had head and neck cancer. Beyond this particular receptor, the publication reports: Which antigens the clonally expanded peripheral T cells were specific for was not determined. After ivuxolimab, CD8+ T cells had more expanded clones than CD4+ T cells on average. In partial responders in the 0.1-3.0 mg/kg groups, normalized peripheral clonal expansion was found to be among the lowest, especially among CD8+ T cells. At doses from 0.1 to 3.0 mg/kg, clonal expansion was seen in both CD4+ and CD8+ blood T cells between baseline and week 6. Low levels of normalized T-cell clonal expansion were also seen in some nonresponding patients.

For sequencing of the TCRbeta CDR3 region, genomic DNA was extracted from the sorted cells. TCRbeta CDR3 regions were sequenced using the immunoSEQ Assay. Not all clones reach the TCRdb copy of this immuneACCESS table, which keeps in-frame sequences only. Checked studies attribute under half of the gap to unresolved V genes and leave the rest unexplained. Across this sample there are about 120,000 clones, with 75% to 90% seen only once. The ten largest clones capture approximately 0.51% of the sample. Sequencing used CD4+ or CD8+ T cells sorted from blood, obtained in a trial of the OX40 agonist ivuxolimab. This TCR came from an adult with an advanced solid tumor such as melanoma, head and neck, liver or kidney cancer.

The CDR3 region reads CASSWGAGSNQPQHF. The nucleotide sequence is given as TGTGCCAGCAGCTGGGGGGCAGGGAGCAATCAGCCCCAGCATTTT. This sequence uses TRBV7-8 and TRBJ1-5; 6 matching bases give a weak D call of TRBD1. Trimming takes 4 bases from V and 1 base from J, and the germline ends sit 11 bases apart. The germline V gene gives CDR1 as SGHVS and CDR2 as FQNEAQ. From the cysteine through the phenylalanine, the CDR3 covers 15 amino acids. Kept here is only the CDR3 DNA, which spans 45 bases and is read in frame from base 1.